This record covers a single T cell receptor (beta chain). The antigen is unknown. The sample belongs to a study of vaccination and CD4 T cells after COVID-19. Study at large: Mild disease affected roughly 10 convalescent patients and severe disease one, all SARS-CoV-2 positive by nasal swab PCR. Study-level points and caveats: In median terms, SARS-CoV-2-reactive clonotypes went from about 20 to 38, a nonsignificant rise. Analysis of convalescent patients found that 304 of 307 vaccine-specific clones were spike mono-reactive.

At the Johns Hopkins FTIC core, DNA taken from cultured CD4+ T cells was sequenced by way of the Oncomine TCR Beta short-read assay. TCRdb analysed the PCR reads with MiXCR anew, one entry per CDR3 protein. The top ten hold about 25% of the sample, which has around 5,700 distinct CDR3 sequences, 71% seen once. Sample treatment: roughly 10-day PBMC culture with coronavirus spike peptide pools or control peptides (ViraFEST assay). With 3 bases removed from V and 2 bases from J, the gap between germline ends came to 9 bases. Germline CDR1 reads SGHRS; CDR2 reads YFSETQ. The CDR3 length is 14 residues. The sequencing input was CD4+ T cells from blood, cultured in vitro. The source of this sequence is a human donor who had recovered from COVID-19. The chain recombines TRBV5-1 with TRBJ2-1; TRBD2 might be the D (5 bases). The CDR3: CASSSDWTYNEQFF. The CDR3 bases are TGCGCCAGCAGCTCGGACTGGACCTACAATGAGCAGTTCTTC.